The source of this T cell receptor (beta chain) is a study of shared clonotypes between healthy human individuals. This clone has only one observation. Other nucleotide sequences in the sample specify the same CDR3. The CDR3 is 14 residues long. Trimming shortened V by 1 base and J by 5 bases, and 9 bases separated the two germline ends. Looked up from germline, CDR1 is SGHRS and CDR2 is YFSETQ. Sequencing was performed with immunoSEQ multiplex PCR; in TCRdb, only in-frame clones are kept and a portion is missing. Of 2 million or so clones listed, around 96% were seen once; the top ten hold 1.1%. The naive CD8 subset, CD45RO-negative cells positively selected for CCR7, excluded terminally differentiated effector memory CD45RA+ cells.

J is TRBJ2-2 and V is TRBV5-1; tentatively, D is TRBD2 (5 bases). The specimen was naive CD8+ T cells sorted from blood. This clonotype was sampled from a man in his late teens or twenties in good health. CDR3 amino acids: CASSLITGTGELFF. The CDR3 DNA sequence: TGCGCCAGCAGCTTGATAACGGGAACCGGGGAGCTGTTTTTT.